The 26 T cell receptor beta chains in this list originate from one sample, sequenced in a study of Tregs in tolerant kidney transplant recipients. Profiled with immunoSEQ multiplex PCR; TCRdb holds only in-frame clones, not every one. Here the sample spans 55,000 to 80,000 clones, more than 95% being singletons. Sequenced here: Tregs from blood, sampled before the transplant. Receptors were obtained from a human donor who received a combined kidney and bone marrow transplant.

The chain employs TRBV7-2 and TRBJ2-7; 7 bases fit TRBD1. J lost 0 bases, V lost 4 bases, and 9 bases had no gene match. Per the germline V gene, CDR1 is SGHTA and CDR2 is FQGNSA. This CDR3 contains 16 residues. The CDR3 loop reads CASSSRPGQISYEQYF. DNA for the CDR3: TGTGCCAGCAGCTCGAGACCGGGACAGATCTCCTACGAGCAGTACTTC. The full variable domain, rest sourced from reference TRBV7-2 and TRBJ2-7, is GAGVSQSPSNKVTEKGKDVELRCDPISGHTALYWYRQSLGQGLEFLIYFQGNSAPDKSGLPSDRFSAERTGGSVSTLTIQRTQQEDSAVYLCASSSRPGQISYEQYFGPGTRLTVT.

The J gene is TRBJ1-1, the V gene TRBV7-8, with D unclear. The CDR3 sequence is 13 residues long. From germline, CDR1 is SGHVS and CDR2 FQNEAQ. V was pared by 3 bases and J by 1 base, with 6 bases between. CDR3 residues: CASSFTANTEAFF. CDR3 sequence (DNA): TGTGCCAGCAGCTTTACAGCGAACACTGAAGCTTTCTTT. The full variable domain, completed using reference TRBV7-8 and TRBJ1-1, is GAGVSQSPRYKVAKRGQDVALRCDPISGHVSLFWYQQALGQGPEFLTYFQNEAQLDKSGLPSDRFFAERPEGSVSTLKIQRTQQEDSAVYLCASSFTANTEAFFGQGTRLTVV.

J is TRBJ2-3 and V is TRBV28, with 10 positions matching TRBD2. This CDR3 region has 13 residues. Trimming at V came to 10 bases and at J to 5 bases, leaving 6 bases not matched to a gene. Germline CDR1 is MDHEN and CDR2 is SYDVKM. The CDR3 region has the DNA TGTGCCACAGCGGGGGGGCCGGGAGATACGCAGTATTTT. It is translated as CATAGGPGDTQYF. Variable domain in full (rest from reference TRBV28 and TRBJ2-3): DVKVTQSSRYLVKRTGEKVFLECVQDMDHENMFWYRQDPGLGLRLIYFSYDVKMKEKGDIPEGYSVSREKKERFSLILESASTNQTSMYLCATAGGPGDTQYFGPGTRLTVL.

V usage is TRBV4-3 and J usage is TRBJ2-3; no reliable D call. Per the germline V gene, CDR1 is LGHNA and CDR2 is YSLEER. This CDR3 has 14 residues. V was clipped by 0 bases and J by 0 bases, with 4 bases between them. The CDR3 spells CASSQDPSTDTQYF. The DNA of the CDR3 is TGCGCCAGCAGCCAAGATCCTAGCACAGATACGCAGTATTTT.

The J gene is TRBJ2-1, the V gene TRBV5-4, with TRBD1 identical over 9 bases. From germline, CDR1 is SGHNT and CDR2 YYREEE (reference sequence). The junction had 8 bases not matched to a gene; V was cut back by 4 bases and J by 6 bases. CDR3 length: 15 amino acids. The CDR3 loop reads CASSQGTGLINEQFF. In DNA form, the CDR3 reads TGTGCCAGCAGCCAAGGGACAGGGTTAATCAATGAGCAGTTCTTC.

The table lists this clone with a count of one. This chain connects TRBV7-3 to TRBJ2-2; 7 bases match TRBD1. Germline CDR1 is SGHTA and CDR2 is FQGTGA. The ends lost 1 base at V and 1 base at J; junction bases unmatched: 3. CDR3 length: 16 amino acids. The CDR3 here is CASSLMGTENTGELFF. In DNA form, the CDR3 reads TGTGCCAGCAGCTTAATGGGGACAGAGAACACCGGGGAGCTGTTTTTT.

The CDR3 sequence: CASSPLGGSGSHEQFF. Here the CDR3 DNA reads TGTGCCAGCTCACCACTGGGTGGATCGGGGAGCCATGAGCAGTTCTTC. The chain recombines TRBV18 with TRBJ2-1; D perhaps matches TRBD2 (5 bases). This CDR3 contains 16 residues. Germline CDR1 KGHSH, CDR2 LQKENI. The V end lost 1 base, the J end lost 8 bases, and 18 bases lay between the germline ends.

The chain employs TRBV13 and TRBJ1-2; the D gene is possibly TRBD1 (5 bases). Germline CDR1 PRHDT, CDR2 FYEKMQ (reference sequence). Trimming took 5 bases from V and 8 from J, leaving 18 bases between them. This CDR3 contains 14 residues. The CDR3 is CASSRLGRLGGYTF. DNA of the CDR3: TGTGCCAGCAGCCGTCTGGGGCGGCTAGGGGGCTACACCTTC.

The chain employs TRBV30 and TRBJ2-7; D is possibly TRBD1 (5 bases). V was shortened by 7 bases and J by 0 bases, with 13 bases between the two germline ends. The V gene's germline CDR1 is GTSNPN and CDR2 SVGIG (reference sequence). The CDR3 has 13 amino acids. DNA for the CDR3: TGTGCCTATCGACAGCCGAGCTCCTACGAGCAGTACTTC. Its translation: CAYRQPSSYEQYF.

The chain recombines TRBV7-3 with TRBJ2-1, with D unresolved. The germline gives CDR1 SGHTA, CDR2 FQGTGA. This CDR3 is built from 14 residues. V lost 2 bases and J 4 bases, leaving 9 bases between the germline ends. CDR3 DNA: TGTGCCAGCAGCTTAGCACAGAAATACAATGAGCAGTTCTTC. Its translation: CASSLAQKYNEQFF.

CDR3 DNA sequence: TGTGCCAGCGGGACAGGGGAAAATTCACCCCTCCACTTT. This sequence encodes CASGTGENSPLHF. The V call is TRBV2, the J call TRBJ1-6; TRBD1 matches at 10 bases. The V gene's germline CDR1 is SNHLY and CDR2 FYNNEI. CDR3 size: 13 residues. Unmatched junction bases numbered 2, after V lost 8 bases and J lost 7 bases.

This clone has just one count. The rearrangement joins TRBV19 to TRBJ1-2, with TRBD1 matching 7 bases. V trimming: 9 bases; J trimming: 2 bases; junction bases outside the gene matches: 12. From germline, CDR1 is LNHDA and CDR2 SQIVND (reference sequence). CDR3 length: 15 amino acids. In DNA form, the CDR3 reads TGTGCCAGCCAGCCTTCCGGGACAGCAAACTATGGCTACACCTTC. This encodes CASQPSGTANYGYTF.

The chain couples TRBV5-1 to TRBJ2-4; perhaps TRBD1 as D (6 bases). CDR1 is SGHRS and CDR2 is YFSETQ in the germline V gene. Between the trimmed V and J ends, which lost 1 base and 0 bases, there was a span of 11 bases. The CDR3 has 16 amino acids. CDR3 sequence: CASSLSTGLAKNIQYF. The CDR3 bases are TGCGCCAGCAGCTTGTCGACAGGACTAGCCAAAAACATTCAGTACTTC. Full variable domain (remainder filled in from reference TRBV5-1 and TRBJ2-4): KAGVTQTPRYLIKTRGQQVTLSCSPISGHRSVSWYQQTPGQGLQFLFEYFSETQRNKGNFPGRFSGRQFSNSRSEMNVSTLELGDSALYLCASSLSTGLAKNIQYFGAGTRLSVL.

The chain is built from TRBV2 and TRBJ2-2; D is perhaps TRBD2 (5 bases). With 7 bases removed from V and 1 base from J, the gap between germline ends came to 10 bases. CDR1 SNHLY and CDR2 FYNNEI come from the germline V gene. CDR3 length equals 14 residues. CDR3 sequence reads: CASKETKNTGELFF. CDR3 DNA sequence: TGTGCCAGCAAGGAGACTAAGAACACCGGGGAGCTGTTTTTT.

This chain joins TRBV12-5 and TRBJ2-5, with 9 bases that match TRBD2. V trimming: 1 base; J trimming: 5 bases; junction bases outside the gene matches: 5. CDR1 LGHNT and CDR2 FRNRAP come from the germline V gene. This CDR3 is built from 15 residues. The CDR3 DNA follows: TGTGCTAGTGGTTTGGACTTAGCGGGAGCCGAGACCCAGTACTTC. Protein product: CASGLDLAGAETQYF.

The chain couples TRBV18 to TRBJ1-6; 10 bases fit TRBD1. Germline lookup yields CDR1 KGHSH and CDR2 LQKENI. This CDR3 has 15 amino acids. With 2 bases clipped from V and 8 bases from J, the junction kept 3 bases outside the gene matches. The CDR3 sequence: CASSPVGQGDSPLHF. The CDR3 DNA sequence: TGTGCCAGCTCACCAGTCGGACAGGGGGATTCACCCCTCCACTTT.

V and J are TRBV5-1 and TRBJ1-1; 7 bases agree with TRBD1. Germline CDR1 reads SGHRS; CDR2 reads YFSETQ. V dropped 2 bases and J dropped 7; count of bases not matched to a gene: 8. CDR3 size: 14 residues. CDR3 sequence: CASSLEQGPNEAFF. CDR3 coding DNA: TGCGCCAGCAGCTTAGAACAGGGGCCTAATGAAGCTTTCTTT.

V and J are TRBV5-1 and TRBJ2-2; 8 nucleotides agree with TRBD2. V was clipped by 0 bases and J by 6 bases; unmatched bases: 16. Germline loops: CDR1 SGHRS, CDR2 YFSETQ. The CDR3 contains 19 residues. The CDR3 nucleotides read TGCGCCAGCAGCTTGGTCCGGACTAGCTTTTTGCAGTTATCCGGGGAGCTGTTTTTT. Amino acid sequence: CASSLVRTSFLQLSGELFF.

The chain employs TRBV5-6 and TRBJ1-5; D is unclear. Germline V gives CDR1 SGHDT, CDR2 YYEEEE. Between the trimmed V and J ends, which lost 3 bases and 1 base, there was a span of 5 bases. This CDR3 comprises 13 residues. The CDR3 DNA follows: TGTGCCAGCAGCTGGCGGAGCAATCAGCCCCAGCATTTT. As protein: CASSWRSNQPQHF.

The V gene is TRBV7-2, the J gene TRBJ1-5, with 7 bases aligning to TRBD1. Germline CDR1 is SGHTA and CDR2 is FQGNSA. The CDR3 runs 15 residues. J lost 4 bases, V lost 6 bases, and 9 bases had no gene match. The CDR3 sequence is CASSLLPGQNQPQHF. The CDR3 bases are TGTGCCAGCAGTCTATTACCGGGACAGAATCAGCCCCAGCATTTT.

The rearrangement uses TRBV4-2 and TRBJ2-5; 8 bases fit TRBD2. V shed 3 bases, J shed 6 bases, and the junction held 9 bases outside the gene matches. Germline V gene data show CDR1 as LGHNA and CDR2 as YNFKEQ. The CDR3 loop spans 15 amino acids. The CDR3 reads CASSHALLAGQTQYF. CDR3 nucleotide sequence: TGTGCCAGCAGCCACGCTCTTCTAGCGGGTCAGACCCAGTACTTC.

The genes are TRBV5-1 and TRBJ2-2; no firm D call. CDR1 is SGHRS and CDR2 is YFSETQ in the germline V gene. The V end was cut by 4 bases, the J end by 4 bases, with 5 bases between. The CDR3 contains 12 residues. This CDR3 is CASSPLTGELFF. CDR3 bases: TGCGCCAGCAGCCCCCTCACCGGGGAGCTGTTTTTT.

The gene calls are TRBV5-6 and TRBJ1-2; 7 positions agree with TRBD1. With V trimmed by 1 base and J by 4 bases, 1 base remained unmatched. The germline CDR1 and CDR2 sequences are SGHDT and YYEEEE. This CDR3 spans 13 amino acids. CDR3 in DNA: TGTGCCAGCAGCTTGACAGGGGCCTATGGCTACACCTTC. Translation gives CASSLTGAYGYTF.

This sequence joins TRBV7-6 and TRBJ2-1, with 7 bases fitting TRBD1. Germline values: CDR1 SGHVS, CDR2 FNYEAQ. With V trimmed by 0 bases and J by 4 bases, 6 bases remained unmatched. This CDR3 contains 16 residues. The CDR3 sequence: CASSLAPGQTYNEQFF. The CDR3, as DNA: TGTGCCAGCAGCTTAGCCCCGGGACAGACTTACAATGAGCAGTTCTTC.

This clone occurred once. The genes are TRBV7-2 and TRBJ1-5; D remains ambiguous. V was cut by 5 bases and J by 3 bases, with 5 bases left in between. The CDR3 runs to 12 residues. Looked up from germline, CDR1 is SGHTA and CDR2 is FQGNSA. The CDR3 sequence: CASSRLNQPQHF. CDR3 DNA: TGTGCCAGCAGCCGACTCAATCAGCCCCAGCATTTT.

This chain links TRBV6-5 with TRBJ2-1, with 7 positions matching TRBD1. Trimming took 5 bases from V and 3 from J; bases not matched to a gene: 4. Germline values: CDR1 MNHEY, CDR2 SVGAGI. There are 14 residues in the CDR3. The DNA of the CDR3 is TGTGCCAGCAGTAGAGACAGGGTCTACAATGAGCAGTTCTTC. Protein: CASSRDRVYNEQFF.